The table lists the clone carrying this T cell receptor delta chain with a few counts. Its antigen is not identified. The protein in TCRdb stems from a much larger clone and differs at residue 16 from this DNA's translation, likely a read error; here the protein is translated from the DNA. These data belong to a study of gamma delta lymphoproliferative disorders and STAT genes. Study in general: At least 50 ng of genomic DNA went into each LymphoTrack Dx TCRG Assay library. Delta libraries were made per EuroClonality-NGS working group procedure. Study-level results: In whole-repertoire clustering, gamma separated patients from controls, unlike delta. Apart from a couple of gamma clonotypes, major patient clonotypes were public.

Genomic DNA from isolated PBMCs served as the sequencing template. This CDR3 has 18 amino acids. Germline lookup yields CDR1 GEAIGNYY and CDR2 EKD. TCRdb reanalysed the multiplex PCR reads via CATT. The repertoire holds 2,000 to 2,500 delta-chain clones, with around 1.4% as singletons. Sequencing was performed on blood. The TCR was taken from a human donor in good health. V usage is TRDV2 and J usage is TRDJ1; 13 bases map to TRDD3. CDR3 sequence reads: CACDPILGDTRGTDKPIF. The CDR3 bases are TGTGCCTGTGACCCTATACTGGGGGATACGAGGGGGACCGATAAACCCATCTTT.